The TCR beta chain described here comes from a study of T cell responses to AZD1222 COVID-19 vaccine. The assay was immunoSEQ multiplex PCR, and TCRdb's table has in-frame clones only and misses some. The sample contains about 86,000 clones, roughly 88% of which appear only once. Germline V gene data show CDR1 as MNHEY and CDR2 as SVGAGI. V shed 5 bases and J 4 bases; nucleotides not matched to a gene: 2. The CDR3 totals 15 residues. Note on this clone: Its antigen remains unknown.

General study findings and limits: Clonal diversity was possibly underestimated, and white British individuals and females predominated among donors. Vaccine-associated CD4 TCRs spanned spike, dominant at 160-218 and 743-854. Nearly half of spike-specific TCRs reportedly target unmutated variant regions.

The sequence was collected from an adult in good health. The input for sequencing was peripheral blood, taken on day 0 of MenACWY control vaccination. The chain joins TRBV6-5 to TRBJ2-4; 13 bases line up with TRBD2. The DNA for the CDR3 is TGTGCCAGCAGTCCGGGACTAGCGGGGAAAAACATTCAGTACTTC. This encodes CASSPGLAGKNIQYF.